The 8 T cell receptor beta chains presented below share a single source sample, sequenced in a study of blood T cells in healthy people across ages. A J-beta primer mix and a sample-barcoded 5' primer were used in a second PCR of roughly 6 to 11 cycles. TCRdb reanalysed the 5' RACE reads using MiXCR and keeps one entry per CDR3 protein. The sample carries fewer than 2,000,000 distinct CDR3 sequences, around 42% recorded once. Sequencing was done on a sample of blood. Receptors were obtained from a human donor in good health.

The chain has TRBV6-5 and TRBJ2-7; unclear D gene. The CDR3 length is 15 residues. CDR1 is MNHEY, CDR2 SVGAGI, per germline. V was cut by 2 bases and J by 3 bases, with 14 bases left in between. The CDR3 DNA sequence: TGTGCCAGCAGTTACAATCGAGAGCAGCTCTACGAGCAGTACTTC. The encoded protein is CASSYNREQLYEQYF.

The CDR3 protein is CASSQVDPTGTQFF. CDR3 nucleotide sequence: TGCGCCAGCAGCCAAGTAGATCCAACTGGGACCCAGTTCTTC. The rearrangement links TRBV4-1 to TRBJ2-1; the D call may be TRBD1 or TRBD2 (5 bases each). This CDR3 is 14 amino acids long. Germline lookup yields CDR1 MGHRA and CDR2 YSYEKL. V was cut by 1 base and J by 13 bases, with 17 bases left in between.

This chain uses TRBV9 with TRBJ2-7; 16 bases match TRBD2. Germline CDR1 reads SGDLS; CDR2 reads YYNGEE. CDR3 length: 17 residues. V dropped 4 bases and J dropped 6; count of bases not matched to a gene: 10. CDR3 bases: TGTGCCAGCAGCTCCGGGACTAGCGGGGGGGCGTTTTCCGAGCAGTACTTC. Translated: CASSSGTSGGAFSEQYF.

The CDR3: CASSLQLAGGQETQYF. DNA for the CDR3: TGTGCCAGCAGTTTACAGCTAGCGGGGGGCCAAGAGACCCAGTACTTC. The J gene is TRBJ2-5, the V gene TRBV28, with TRBD2 matching 11 bases. The trim removed 2 bases at V and 1 base at J, leaving 3 bases unmatched. CDR1 and CDR2 (germline): MDHEN, SYDVKM. The CDR3 consists of 16 residues.

V usage is TRBV5-1 and J usage is TRBJ2-5; unclear D gene. Trimming took off 3 bases at V and 5 bases at J, with 14 bases between the two ends. Germline V CDR1 and CDR2: SGHRS, YFSETQ. The CDR3 loop spans 14 amino acids. In DNA form, the CDR3 reads TGCGCCAGCAGCTGGGATCAGCCCCCCGAGACCCAGTACTTC. Translating it yields CASSWDQPPETQYF.

This chain joins TRBV7-9 and TRBJ2-4, with D unclear. The germline gives CDR1 SEHNR, CDR2 FQNEAQ (reference sequence). The CDR3 consists of 13 residues. V was cut by 2 bases and J by 13 bases, with 15 bases left in between. The CDR3, as DNA: TGTGCCAGCAGCTTACTAGGATACAATGAGCAGTACTTC. This sequence encodes CASSLLGYNEQYF.

Only a few counts were recorded for this clonotype. The chain combines TRBV3-1 with TRBJ2-1; no definite D call. V was clipped by 3 bases and J by 4 bases, with 7 bases between them. The length of the CDR3 is 13 residues. Germline CDR1 LGHDT, CDR2 YNNKEL (reference sequence). CDR3 bases: TGTGCCAGCAGCCATCTCCAATACAATGAGCAGTTCTTC. Protein sequence: CASSHLQYNEQFF.

This clonotype has just a few counts. CDR3 sequence (DNA): TGCGCCAGCAGCTCGGGACAGATAGATACGCAGTATTTT. It encodes CASSSGQIDTQYF. The chain recombines TRBV5-1 with TRBJ2-3, with TRBD1 matching 7 bases. Trimming took 3 bases from V and 5 from J; bases not matched to a gene: 3. The CDR3 loop spans 13 amino acids. Germline V lookup: CDR1 SGHRS, CDR2 YFSETQ.